This T cell receptor (beta chain) was sequenced for a study of T cell repertoires in cytomegalovirus infection. With respect to this clonotype: Antigen specificity is unknown.

TCRdb reanalysed the reads using MiXCR and keeps one entry per CDR3 protein. The sample yields tens of thousands of distinct CDR3 sequences, 20% to 30% seen once. This CDR3 comprises 14 residues. Trimming shortened V by 1 base and J by 1 base, and 6 bases separated the two germline ends. Germline CDR1 is SGHNT and CDR2 is YYREEE (reference sequence). The rearrangement joins TRBV5-4 to TRBJ2-1; D unclear. Material: CD8+ T cells from cultured PBMCs, obtained from culture after CMV antigen stimulation. The TCR sequence derives from a human donor in good health (CMV status not recorded). Some clones in this sample may be carry-over from other donors' samples. The chain's CDR3 is CASSLSESYNEQFF. The CDR3 nucleotides read TGTGCCAGCAGCTTGTCCGAGTCCTACAATGAGCAGTTCTTC. The variable domain in full, with the rest retrieved from reference TRBV5-4 and TRBJ2-1, is ETGVTQSPTHLIKTRGQQVTLRCSSQSGHNTVSWYQQALGQGPQFIFQYYREEENGRGNFPPRFSGLQFPNYSSELNVNALELDDSALYLCASSLSESYNEQFFGPGTRLTVL.